A single sample gave rise to the 29 T cell receptor beta chains below, sequenced in a study of PD-1 blockade in mismatch repair-deficient tumors. The table came from immunoSEQ multiplex PCR; TCRdb's copy has only in-frame clones and leaves some out. In the table there are about 49,000 clones, around 77% of which are singletons. Specimen: PBMCs, collected before pembrolizumab treatment. Receptors were obtained from an adult with mismatch repair-deficient cancer.

The chain recombines TRBV7-9 with TRBJ1-2; TRBD1 is a possible D gene (5 bases). The ends were cut back, 4 bases at V and 6 bases at J, with 18 bases in the middle. From germline, CDR1 is SEHNR and CDR2 FQNEAQ (reference sequence). CDR3 size: 15 residues. The CDR3: CASSSTSQAPDGYTF. DNA for the CDR3: TGTGCCAGCAGCTCAACCTCACAGGCCCCGGATGGCTACACCTTC.

Concerning this clone: Additional DNA sequences in this sample encode the identical CDR3. The chain couples TRBV9 to TRBJ2-7, with a tentative D call TRBD2 (6 bases). This CDR3 spans 15 amino acids. From germline, CDR1 is SGDLS and CDR2 YYNGEE. The V end was cut by 2 bases, the J end by 0 bases, with 12 bases between. The CDR3, as DNA: TGTGCCAGCAGCGTGGGACTGGAGAGCTCCTACGAGCAGTACTTC. Its translation: CASSVGLESSYEQYF.

This clone was detected only a few times. This chain joins TRBV11-2 and TRBJ2-3, with D unresolved. The ends were cut back, 5 bases at V and 3 bases at J, with 9 bases in the middle. Per the germline V gene, CDR1 is SGHAT and CDR2 is FQNNGV. The CDR3 contains 13 residues. The CDR3 nucleotides read TGTGCCAGCAGCCGACGACGGACAGATACGCAGTATTTT. This sequence encodes CASSRRRTDTQYF.

This clone was recorded a few times. The J gene is TRBJ1-2, the V gene TRBV7-2; D might be TRBD1 (5 bases). This CDR3 comprises 14 residues. Trimming pared 1 base from V and 4 bases from J, leaving 10 bases between. Per germline, CDR1 SGHTA and CDR2 FQGNSA. CDR3 region: CASSLDRGGYGYTF. The DNA for the CDR3 is TGTGCCAGCAGCTTAGATCGGGGCGGCTATGGCTACACCTTC.

The sample holds a few counts of this clone. This chain links TRBV5-1 with TRBJ2-1, with 7 bases matching TRBD2. Germline trimming cut 4 bases from V and 3 bases from J; bases unmatched to any gene: 10. The CDR3 extends over 16 amino acids. Per the germline V gene, CDR1 is SGHRS and CDR2 is YFSETQ. DNA of the CDR3: TGCGCCAGCAGCCCCGTCGGACTAGAAGTCTACAATGAGCAGTTCTTC. Residues: CASSPVGLEVYNEQFF.

The chain couples TRBV6-5 to TRBJ2-6, with TRBD1 identical over 8 bases. The V gene's germline CDR1 is MNHEY and CDR2 SVGAGI. Trimming at V came to 6 bases and at J to 2 bases, leaving 3 bases not matched to a gene. The CDR3 totals 15 residues. The CDR3 bases are TGTGCCAGCAGACCGGACAGGGCTGGGGCCAACGTCCTGACTTTC. It encodes CASRPDRAGANVLTF.

The V call is TRBV9, the J call TRBJ2-7; D may be TRBD1 or TRBD2 (5 bases each). The CDR3 spans 16 residues. Trimming took 0 bases from V and 0 from J, leaving 13 bases between them. Looked up from germline, CDR1 is SGDLS and CDR2 is YYNGEE. The CDR3 coding sequence is TGTGCCAGCAGCGTAGCCGGGGACGACTACTCCTACGAGCAGTACTTC. It yields the protein CASSVAGDDYSYEQYF.

V is TRBV7-2 and J is TRBJ2-1, with TRBD2 matching over 7 bases. V gave up 1 base and J gave up 0 bases; unmatched junction bases: 6. CDR1 and CDR2 (germline): SGHTA, FQGNSA. The CDR3 extends over 17 amino acids. The CDR3 nucleotides are TGTGCCAGCAGCTTAGGGAGAAAGCGGGGCTCCTACAATGAGCAGTTCTTC. Its protein product is CASSLGRKRGSYNEQFF.

This clone was counted between two and nine times. The rearrangement joins TRBV2 to TRBJ1-4; 12 bases line up with TRBD1. The CDR3 covers 15 residues. After removal of 5 bases from V and 6 bases from J, the junction contained 4 bases not matched to a gene. CDR1 and CDR2 (germline): SNHLY, FYNNEI. In DNA, the CDR3 is TGTGCCAGCAGTAGGGACAGGGGGCTTGATGAAAAACTGTTTTTT. Its protein is CASSRDRGLDEKLFF.

This clone was recorded only once. The rearrangement links TRBV30 to TRBJ1-3; D call uncertain. CDR3 length: 18 residues. V dropped 0 bases and J dropped 0 bases, with 18 bases sitting between them. Germline V gene sequence: CDR1 GTSNPN, CDR2 SVGIG (reference sequence). CDR3 sequence: CAWSVLSWPSSSGNTIYF. In nucleotides, the CDR3 is TGTGCCTGGAGTGTCTTATCTTGGCCCTCAAGCTCTGGAAACACCATATATTTT. Full variable domain (rest looked up from reference TRBV30 and TRBJ1-3): SQTIHQWPATLVQPVGSPLSLECTVEGTSNPNLYWYRQAAGRGLQLLFYSVGIGQISSEVPQNLSASRPQDRQFILSSKKLLLSDSGFYLCAWSVLSWPSSSGNTIYFGEGSWLTVV.

The chain couples TRBV18 to TRBJ1-2; 7 nucleotides align to TRBD1. The CDR3 has 14 amino acids. V dropped 3 bases and J dropped 2; count of bases not matched to a gene: 3. Germline CDR1 KGHSH, CDR2 LQKENI. The CDR3 is CASSPGQANYGYTF. The CDR3 DNA reads TGTGCCAGCTCACCTGGACAGGCAAACTATGGCTACACCTTC. The full variable domain, completed using reference TRBV18 and TRBJ1-2, is NAGVMQNPRHLVRRRGQEARLRCSPMKGHSHVYWYRQLPEEGLKFMVYLQKENIIDESGMPKERFSAEFPKEGPSILRIQQVVRGDSAAYFCASSPGQANYGYTFGSGTRLTVV.

The chain is built from TRBV6-1 and TRBJ2-7, with 8 bases lining up with TRBD1. CDR1 and CDR2 (germline): MNHNS, SASEGT. CDR3 length: 14 residues. The junction had 3 bases not matched to a gene; V was cut back by 5 bases and J by 0 bases. Written as DNA, the CDR3 is TGTGCCAGCAGTCTCGACAGGGGCTCCTACGAGCAGTACTTC. Translating it yields CASSLDRGSYEQYF.

The rearrangement uses TRBV5-6 and TRBJ2-7; D gene unclear. CDR1 is SGHDT, CDR2 YYEEEE, per germline. This CDR3 has 17 amino acids. Trimming left V 1 base short and J 0 bases short, with 17 bases between. The CDR3 bases are TGTGCCAGCAGCTTGCGATACTCTAGGACCCGCTCCTACGAGCAGTACTTC. Amino acid sequence: CASSLRYSRTRSYEQYF.

The J gene is TRBJ1-1, the V gene TRBV7-9; D possibly corresponds to TRBD1 (5 bases). The CDR3 consists of 14 residues. The V gene lost 6 bases and the J gene lost 1 base, with 12 bases spanning the gap. Germline V CDR1 and CDR2: SEHNR, FQNEAQ (reference sequence). The CDR3 DNA follows: TGTGCCAGCAGATCCCGGGGGGAGAACACTGAAGCTTTCTTT. Translated, it gives CASRSRGENTEAFF.

V and J are TRBV6-1 and TRBJ1-1; 7 positions agree with TRBD1. The CDR3 runs 15 residues. Germline V gives CDR1 MNHNS, CDR2 SASEGT. Germline trimming cut 3 bases from V and 0 bases from J; bases unmatched to any gene: 4. CDR3 bases: TGTGCCAGCAGTGACAGGGGGAGGCTGAACACTGAAGCTTTCTTT. Translating gives CASSDRGRLNTEAFF.

V usage is TRBV7-8 and J usage is TRBJ1-1, with D unresolved. Trimming removed 1 base at V and 8 bases at J, with 11 bases between. Per germline, CDR1 SGHVS and CDR2 FQNEAQ. The CDR3 is 13 amino acids. CDR3 in amino acids: CASSLGRLREAFF. The CDR3 nucleotides are TGTGCCAGCAGCTTAGGGCGCCTTAGGGAAGCTTTCTTT.

The rearrangement joins TRBV28 to TRBJ1-4, with D tentatively TRBD1 (5 bases). V was cut by 6 bases and J by 5 bases, with 16 bases left in between. The CDR3 totals 15 residues. Germline V gene data show CDR1 as MDHEN and CDR2 as SYDVKM. CDR3 DNA sequence: TGTGCCAGCAGCTCCCCCGGGGGGGGGAATGAAAAACTGTTTTTT. Translation gives CASSSPGGGNEKLFF.

This rearrangement joins TRBV27 to TRBJ2-3; no definite D call. Germline CDR1 MNHEY, CDR2 SMNVEV (reference sequence). The CDR3 contains 14 residues. Trimming took off 3 bases at V and 1 base at J, with 8 bases between the two ends. In DNA form, the CDR3 reads TGTGCCAGCAGTTTCGGAACTCGCACAGATACGCAGTATTTT. It translates to CASSFGTRTDTQYF.

This sequence joins TRBV5-6 and TRBJ2-7; TRBD2 matches at 12 bases. Looked up from germline, CDR1 is SGHDT and CDR2 is YYEEEE. The V segment lost 6 bases and the J segment 6 bases; nucleotides outside the gene matches: 4. The CDR3 consists of 13 residues. For the CDR3, the DNA is TGTGCCAGCACCCCGGGACTAGCGGGCGAGCAGTACTTC. Protein sequence: CASTPGLAGEQYF.

This clone is a singleton in its sample. The chain combines TRBV4-1 with TRBJ2-1; no definite D call. Per the germline V gene, CDR1 is MGHRA and CDR2 is YSYEKL. Between the trimmed V and J ends, which lost 0 bases and 2 bases, there was a span of 17 bases. CDR3 length: 18 amino acids. CDR3 nucleotide sequence: TGCGCCAGCAGCCAAGACCCACCCCAGGCGGAAGCCTACAATGAGCAGTTCTTC. Its translation is CASSQDPPQAEAYNEQFF.

The chain links TRBV7-2 to TRBJ2-7; TRBD1 or TRBD2 may be the D gene (5 bases each). The CDR3 loop spans 15 amino acids. Germline CDR1 reads SGHTA; CDR2 reads FQGNSA. Trimming took 2 bases from V and 9 from J, leaving 20 bases between them. The CDR3, as DNA: TGTGCCAGCAGCTTAACCGGGACCTCTGCCTCGGGGCAGTACTTC. Translating gives CASSLTGTSASGQYF.

This clone was seen a single time. The chain recombines TRBV4-1 with TRBJ2-3; weak D call: TRBD2 (6 bases). V was clipped by 2 bases and J by 0 bases, with 9 bases between them. Germline V gene data show CDR1 as MGHRA and CDR2 as YSYEKL. CDR3 length: 15 amino acids. The CDR3 loop reads CASSQLAPSTDTQYF. CDR3 DNA: TGCGCCAGCAGCCAACTAGCGCCTAGCACAGATACGCAGTATTTT.

This clone was seen a single time. The genes are TRBV6-5 and TRBJ1-1, with D possibly matching TRBD1 (6 bases). Germline V CDR1 and CDR2: MNHEY, SVGAGI. This CDR3 contains 13 residues. Trimming removed 7 bases from V and 11 bases from J, with 20 bases in between. CDR3 sequence reads: CASTNGAGVTAFF. The CDR3 region has the DNA TGTGCCAGCACTAACGGGGCAGGGGTGACCGCTTTCTTT.

The chain is built from TRBV6-5 and TRBJ2-7; D may be TRBD2 (6 bases). The germline CDR1 and CDR2 sequences are MNHEY and SVGAGI. V shed 6 bases and J shed 9 bases, with 21 bases lying between them. This CDR3 region has 14 residues. The CDR3 DNA follows: TGTGCCAGCAGGACACTAGGACTACGAGGTGCGCAGTACTTC. Amino acid sequence: CASRTLGLRGAQYF.

V gene TRBV7-8 combines with J gene TRBJ2-1; maybe TRBD2 (6 bases). The CDR3 loop spans 15 amino acids. Germline CDR1 reads SGHVS; CDR2 reads FQNEAQ. V dropped 5 bases and J dropped 2 bases, with 13 bases sitting between them. The CDR3 DNA follows: TGTGCCAGCAGCAAGACGGACTATCCCTACAATGAGCAGTTCTTC. This encodes CASSKTDYPYNEQFF.

The chain recombines TRBV2 with TRBJ1-2; D may be TRBD1 (6 bases). The CDR3 is made up of 17 amino acids. The V gene's germline CDR1 is SNHLY and CDR2 FYNNEI. V shed 0 bases and J shed 5 bases, with 19 bases lying between them. CDR3 in DNA: TGTGCCAGCAGTGAAGCGCTTCAGGGGAGAGGGAATTATGGCTACACCTTC. Residues: CASSEALQGRGNYGYTF.

The rearrangement joins TRBV3-2 to TRBJ1-1. TRBV3-2 is recorded as a pseudogene. This CDR3 region has 9 residues. The CDR3 region is CASSVGAFF. The CDR3 bases are TGTGCCAGCAGCGTCGGAGCTTTCTTT.

The V call is TRBV10-3, the J call TRBJ1-2; D is undetermined. Per the germline V gene, CDR1 is ENHRY and CDR2 is SYGVKD. Trimming left V 3 bases short and J 6 bases short, with 17 bases between. The CDR3 is 15 residues long. The CDR3 DNA reads as TGTGCCATCAGTGAATTCACGGACCCGGCAAATGGCTACACCTTC. Residues: CAISEFTDPANGYTF.

The chain joins TRBV13 to TRBJ2-7; the D is unclear. The CDR3 covers 14 residues. CDR1 and CDR2 (germline): PRHDT, FYEKMQ (reference sequence). Trimming took 6 bases from V and 1 from J, leaving 13 bases between them. The CDR3 nucleotides are TGTGCCAGCAGTCAAGCCACGCATTCCTACGAGCAGTACTTC. It translates to CASSQATHSYEQYF.